The next 32 T cell receptor beta chains were all read from a single sample in a study of blood T cell repertoires in COVID-19. The data were produced by immunoSEQ multiplex PCR, yet TCRdb's version contains in-frame clones alone and is incomplete. The sample contains about 320,000 clones, approximately 84% of which appear only once. Sequencing used PBMCs or T cells enriched from blood (not recorded which). These receptors were taken from a woman between 18 and 29 years old who had recovered from COVID-19.

The CDR3 loop is CASSVRTGPYTEAFF. The CDR3 DNA reads TGTGCCAGCAGCGTTCGGACAGGGCCCTACACTGAAGCTTTCTTT. The chain carries TRBV9 and TRBJ1-1; 8 bases are shared with TRBD1. The CDR3 has 15 residues. The junction had 6 bases not matched to a gene; V was cut back by 2 bases and J by 3 bases. Germline lookup yields CDR1 SGDLS and CDR2 YYNGEE.

This chain connects TRBV7-3 to TRBJ2-7; the match to TRBD1 covers 9 bases. Germline V gene sequence: CDR1 SGHTA, CDR2 FQGTGA. The trim removed 5 bases at V and 0 bases at J, leaving 5 bases unmatched. The CDR3 contains 15 residues. The CDR3 coding sequence is TGTGCCAGCAGCCAGGACAGGGGTCCCTCCTACGAGCAGTACTTC. Its translation: CASSQDRGPSYEQYF.

The chain links TRBV19 to TRBJ2-6; maybe TRBD1 (6 bases). The CDR3 sequence is 17 residues long. V lost 4 bases and J lost 0, with 13 bases in between. CDR1 and CDR2 from the germline V gene are LNHDA and SQIVND (reference sequence). CDR3 protein: CASSTGQFLSGANVLTF. The CDR3 nucleotides are TGTGCCAGTAGTACCGGACAGTTCCTCTCTGGGGCCAACGTCCTGACTTTC.

This chain links TRBV7-9 with TRBJ1-1; 8 bases are a match to TRBD1. The V gene's germline CDR1 is SEHNR and CDR2 FQNEAQ (reference sequence). Losses at the gene ends were 4 bases for V and 3 bases for J; bases not matched to a gene: 1. This CDR3 is built from 13 residues. The CDR3 region has the DNA TGTGCCAGCAGCTCACAGGGGGACACTGAAGCTTTCTTT. Translating gives CASSSQGDTEAFF. The full variable domain, rest sourced from reference TRBV7-9 and TRBJ1-1, is DTGVSQNPRHKITKRGQNVTFRCDPISEHNRLYWYRQTLGQGPEFLTYFQNEAQLEKSRLLSDRFSAERPKGSFSTLEIQRTEQGDSAMYLCASSSQGDTEAFFGQGTRLTVV.

CDR3 amino acids: CASSFVTTGETQYF. The CDR3 region has the DNA TGCGCCAGCAGCTTCGTTACCACCGGGGAGACCCAGTACTTC. The V gene is TRBV5-1, the J gene TRBJ2-5; D uncertain. Germline assignment: CDR1 SGHRS and CDR2 YFSETQ. The ends were cut back, 2 bases at V and 5 bases at J, with 13 bases in the middle. This CDR3 is 14 amino acids long. Looking up the rest from reference TRBV5-1 and TRBJ2-5 gives the full variable domain: KAGVTQTPRYLIKTRGQQVTLSCSPISGHRSVSWYQQTPGQGLQFLFEYFSETQRNKGNFPGRFSGRQFSNSRSEMNVSTLELGDSALYLCASSFVTTGETQYFGPGTRLLVL.

This chain links TRBV18 with TRBJ1-2; 8 bases match TRBD1. The CDR3 consists of 15 residues. J gave up 1 base and V 3 bases, and 4 bases lay outside the gene matches. Germline-derived CDR1 and CDR2 are KGHSH and LQKENI. The CDR3 DNA sequence: TGTGCCAGCTCACCTTTGACAGGGGTTAACTATGGCTACACCTTC. It yields the protein CASSPLTGVNYGYTF.

This chain joins TRBV27 and TRBJ2-7, with D uncertain. Germline V gives CDR1 MNHEY, CDR2 SMNVEV (reference sequence). V lost 3 bases to trimming and J lost 0 bases, with 6 bases between them. CDR3 length: 13 amino acids. The CDR3: CASSFIPSYEQYF. The CDR3 DNA is TGTGCCAGCAGTTTTATTCCCTCCTACGAGCAGTACTTC.

The chain links TRBV4-1 to TRBJ2-1, with 11 positions matching TRBD2. Germline assignment: CDR1 MGHRA and CDR2 YSYEKL. The CDR3 consists of 16 residues. J was trimmed by 9 bases and V by 4 bases; bases with no gene match: 11. This chain's CDR3 is CASSLASGLAGPEQFF. The CDR3 coding sequence is TGCGCCAGCAGCCTTGCCAGCGGACTAGCGGGTCCTGAGCAGTTCTTC.

This rearrangement joins TRBV5-1 to TRBJ2-3; the D gene is possibly TRBD1 (5 bases). The germline V and J ends were trimmed by 0 bases and 2 bases, with 13 bases remaining between them. Per the germline V gene, CDR1 is SGHRS and CDR2 is YFSETQ. The CDR3 is 16 residues long. In nucleotides, the CDR3 is TGCGCCAGCAGCTTGGTAGGTCAGGGCAACACAGATACGCAGTATTTT. Protein product: CASSLVGQGNTDTQYF.

CDR3 amino acids: CASSQSLPGGFYTDTQYF. The CDR3 nucleotides are TGCGCCAGCAGTCAATCCCTTCCGGGGGGCTTCTACACAGATACGCAGTATTTT. J is TRBJ2-3 and V is TRBV23-1; maybe TRBD2 (7 bases). TRBV23-1 is given ORF status, its function remaining uncertain. V shed 0 bases and J shed 2 bases, with 18 bases lying between them. The CDR3 length is 18 residues.

This clone turned up a few times. The V gene is TRBV29-1, the J gene TRBJ1-1; no clear D. The CDR3 runs 12 residues. CDR1 and CDR2 from the germline V gene are SQVTM and ANQGSEA. V shed 1 base and J shed 11 bases, with 14 bases lying between them. Written as DNA, the CDR3 is TGCAGCGTTGAAGGAATCGACCTGCGGGCTTTCTTT. Encoded protein: CSVEGIDLRAFF.

The chain is built from TRBV3-1 (or the pseudogene TRBV3-2) and TRBJ2-7, with 10 bases aligning to TRBD1. Trimming at V came to 2 bases and at J to 6 bases, leaving 4 bases not matched to a gene. The V gene's germline CDR1 is LGHDT and CDR2 YNNKEL (reference sequence). This CDR3 comprises 14 residues. CDR3 loop: CASSQYGTGAEQYF. The CDR3 DNA is TGTGCCAGCAGCCAATACGGGACAGGGGCCGAGCAGTACTTC.

This clone showed up just once. V and J are TRBV9 and TRBJ2-3, with D perhaps TRBD1 (6 bases). Trimming removed 3 bases from V and 2 bases from J, with 10 bases in between. Germline V gene lookup returns CDR1 SGDLS and CDR2 YYNGEE. CDR3 length: 14 amino acids. The CDR3 coding sequence is TGTGCCAGCAGCGCCTGGGACAACACAGATACGCAGTATTTT. This translates into CASSAWDNTDTQYF.

The chain combines TRBV6-1 with TRBJ1-6, with 7 bases lining up with TRBD1. Trimming cost V 2 bases and J 5 bases; bases outside gene matches: 6. This CDR3 spans 16 amino acids. Germline values: CDR1 MNHNS, CDR2 SASEGT. Here the CDR3 reads CASSEFRQGNNSPLHF. CDR3 DNA sequence: TGTGCCAGCAGTGAATTTAGACAGGGAAATAATTCACCCCTCCACTTT.

The chain uses TRBV5-3 and TRBJ1-5, with no clear D. TRBV5-3 is sorted into the ORF group, with uncertain function. The V end lost 6 bases, the J end lost 2 bases, and 24 bases lay between the germline ends. CDR3 length: 18 amino acids. The CDR3 loop is CARNLAQRSGRRNQPQHF. Here the CDR3 DNA reads TGTGCCAGAAACCTGGCCCAGCGGTCCGGCAGACGCAATCAGCCCCAGCATTTT.

The J gene is TRBJ1-5, the V gene TRBV5-5; 10 nucleotides align to TRBD1. Germline CDR1 and CDR2: SGHKS and YYEKEE (reference sequence). The CDR3 is made up of 16 amino acids. Trimming took 10 bases from V and 4 from J; bases not matched to a gene: 14. The CDR3 DNA sequence: TGTGCCCCAAAGGTCGGGGGGGACAGGGGAAATCAGCCCCAGCATTTT. This encodes CAPKVGGDRGNQPQHF.

The chain carries TRBV28 and TRBJ1-2, with D possibly matching TRBD1 (5 bases). The V and J ends lost 3 bases and 4 bases respectively, with 9 bases between them. CDR1 and CDR2 (germline): MDHEN, SYDVKM. This CDR3 contains 13 residues. The CDR3 sequence: CASSFEGLYGYTF. The CDR3, as DNA: TGTGCCAGCAGTTTCGAGGGACTCTATGGCTACACCTTC.

The V gene is TRBV18, the J gene TRBJ1-3; D is possibly TRBD1 (6 bases). V was trimmed by 5 bases and J by 0 bases, leaving 17 bases between them. This CDR3 is 17 amino acids long. CDR1 is KGHSH, CDR2 LQKENI, per germline. The CDR3: CASSELQGAFSGNTIYF. The CDR3 coding sequence is TGTGCCAGCTCAGAACTACAGGGAGCCTTCTCTGGAAACACCATATATTTT.

The rearrangement links TRBV25-1 to TRBJ2-4; the D gene is possibly TRBD1 (6 bases). The CDR3 spans 12 residues. V was cut by 3 bases and J by 10 bases, with 10 bases left in between. The germline gives CDR1 MGHDK, CDR2 SYGVNS. The CDR3 DNA reads TGTGCCAGCAGTGAGGACAGCACAATTCAGTACTTC. It encodes CASSEDSTIQYF.

The chain combines TRBV5-1 with TRBJ1-4; 9 bases are shared with TRBD1. The CDR3 runs 14 residues. The ends lost 4 bases at V and 7 bases at J; junction bases unmatched: 5. Germline V CDR1 and CDR2: SGHRS, YFSETQ. Here the CDR3 reads CASSHRGLGEKLFF. The DNA of the CDR3 is TGCGCCAGCAGCCACAGGGGGCTAGGTGAAAAACTGTTTTTT.

The rearrangement joins TRBV5-1 to TRBJ1-2; a weak D match, TRBD1 (5 bases). The germline V and J ends were trimmed by 2 bases and 4 bases, with 12 bases remaining between them. The length of the CDR3 is 14 residues. Germline CDR1 SGHRS, CDR2 YFSETQ. The CDR3 DNA is TGCGCCAGCAGCTTTGGCGGGACCCTCTATGGCTACACCTTC. This sequence encodes CASSFGGTLYGYTF.

The genes are TRBV19 and TRBJ1-1; TRBD1 matches at 7 bases. Trimming cost V 2 bases and J 4 bases; bases outside gene matches: 4. This CDR3 region has 14 residues. Looked up from germline, CDR1 is LNHDA and CDR2 is SQIVND (reference sequence). The CDR3 reads CASSIIRGSTEAFF. Written as DNA, the CDR3 is TGTGCCAGTAGTATAATCAGGGGGAGCACTGAAGCTTTCTTT.

The J gene is TRBJ1-6, the V gene TRBV30; 8 bases are shared with TRBD1. The V gene end was trimmed by 1 base and the J gene end by 3 bases; junction bases not matched to a gene: 5. The CDR3 covers 16 residues. Germline values: CDR1 GTSNPN, CDR2 SVGIG (reference sequence). The CDR3 nucleotides are TGTGCCTGGAGTGACCGACAGGGGAACTATAATTCACCCCTCCACTTT. It specifies CAWSDRQGNYNSPLHF.

This clone was observed a few times. The genes are TRBV27 and TRBJ2-1; 10 bases line up with TRBD2. Germline V gene sequence: CDR1 MNHEY, CDR2 SMNVEV (reference sequence). There are 16 residues in the CDR3. Trimming took 3 bases from V and 4 from J; bases not matched to a gene: 6. The DNA of the CDR3 is TGTGCCAGCAGTTTGACGCCTAGCGGGAGTTACAATGAGCAGTTCTTC. It translates to CASSLTPSGSYNEQFF.

The gene calls are TRBV7-9 and TRBJ2-3; 8 bases align to TRBD2. V lost 4 bases, J lost 0 bases, and 12 bases stayed unmatched. Germline V lookup: CDR1 SEHNR, CDR2 FQNEAQ (reference sequence). The CDR3 covers 18 residues. This CDR3 reads CASSYPSSGGTSTDTQYF. The DNA for the CDR3 is TGTGCCAGCAGCTACCCTTCATCGGGGGGGACAAGCACAGATACGCAGTATTTT.

The J gene is TRBJ2-2, the V gene TRBV27; possibly TRBD1 for D (6 bases). The germline V gene has CDR1 MNHEY and CDR2 SMNVEV (reference sequence). The CDR3 totals 18 residues. The V end lost 3 bases, the J end lost 1 base, and 18 bases lay between the germline ends. This chain's CDR3 is CASSLILQGIENTGELFF. Written as DNA, the CDR3 is TGTGCCAGCAGTTTGATTCTACAGGGAATTGAGAACACCGGGGAGCTGTTTTTT.

The chain is built from TRBV5-8 and TRBJ2-7; 9 positions match TRBD1. The V gene's germline CDR1 is SGHTS and CDR2 YDEGEE. This CDR3 is 14 amino acids long. With V trimmed by 1 base and J by 6 bases, 5 bases remained unmatched. The CDR3 sequence: CASSLTGGGSEQYF. Here the CDR3 DNA reads TGTGCCAGCAGCTTGACAGGGGGCGGGTCCGAGCAGTACTTC.

CDR3 protein: CASSPFSNQPQHF. CDR3 sequence (DNA): TGTGCCAGTAGCCCCTTTAGCAATCAGCCCCAGCATTTT. This sequence joins TRBV19 and TRBJ1-5; no firm D call. Germline V gene data show CDR1 as LNHDA and CDR2 as SQIVND (reference sequence). The V gene lost 6 bases and the J gene lost 0 bases, with 6 bases spanning the gap. The CDR3 is 13 residues long. Variable domain in full (rest from reference TRBV19 and TRBJ1-5): DGGITQSPKYLFRKEGQNVTLSCEQNLNHDAMYWYRQDPGQGLRLIYYSQIVNDFQKGDIAEGYSVSREKKESFPLTVTSAQKNPTAFYLCASSPFSNQPQHFGDGTRLSIL.

The chain couples TRBV2 to TRBJ1-1; the D gene is possibly TRBD1 (5 bases). Trimming pared 8 bases from V and 0 bases from J, leaving 13 bases between. This CDR3 comprises 14 residues. Per the germline V gene, CDR1 is SNHLY and CDR2 is FYNNEI. DNA for the CDR3: TGTGCCAGCCGAAGAGACAGTTTGAACACTGAAGCTTTCTTT. Translating it yields CASRRDSLNTEAFF.

The chain employs TRBV28 and TRBJ1-1, with D possibly TRBD1 on 5 matching bases. The CDR3 extends over 14 amino acids. Trimming stripped 5 bases from V and 0 bases from J, with 10 bases between. CDR1 is MDHEN and CDR2 is SYDVKM in the germline V gene. CDR3 bases: TGTGCCAGCAGTCTGGGACTGATGAACACTGAAGCTTTCTTT. As protein: CASSLGLMNTEAFF.

The V and J genes are TRBV3-1 (or the pseudogene TRBV3-2) and TRBJ2-3; 16 bases fit TRBD2. After removal of 4 bases from V and 0 bases from J, the junction contained 10 bases not matched to a gene. Germline-derived CDR1 and CDR2 are LGHDT and YNNKEL (reference sequence). CDR3 length equals 20 residues. The CDR3 region has the DNA TGTGCCAGCAGCCCCGGGACTAGCGGGGGGGCCTGGGCTAGCACAGATACGCAGTATTTT. This encodes CASSPGTSGGAWASTDTQYF.

The V gene is TRBV21-1, the J gene TRBJ1-6; the table's D call TRBD1 went unverified against the DNA. TRBV21-1 is labeled a pseudogene. CDR3 length: 16 residues. The CDR3 DNA follows: TGTGCCAGCAACCTGTCCCGGGACAGGGGTAATTCACCCCTCCACTTT. This codes for CASNLSRDRGNSPLHF.